A single sample gave rise to the 23 T cell receptor beta chains below, sequenced in a study of somatic mutations in cytotoxic T cells in rheumatoid arthritis (TCRdb year 2017). The protocol used for the library was the immunoSEQ multiplex PCR assay. In TCRdb, the immuneACCESS table is reduced to in-frame sequences with V and J assigned. These tables do not hold every clone; where another copy was compared, an unresolved V gene accounts for under half, and the others remain unexplained. The sample table lists about 10,000 clones, over 75% of them with a count of one. The leading ten clones occupy approximately 20% of the sample. The sequenced material came from CD8+ T cells sorted from blood. The receptors shown here come from a woman aged 45-65 years in good health.

The rearrangement links TRBV27 to TRBJ1-5; D remains ambiguous. Trimming left V 2 bases short and J 4 bases short, with 12 bases between. Germline CDR1 and CDR2: MNHEY and SMNVEV (reference sequence). There are 15 residues in the CDR3. In DNA, the CDR3 is TGTGCCAGCAGTTTAACTGCTTTTCCTAATCAGCCCCAGCATTTT. It codes for CASSLTAFPNQPQHF.

The chain carries TRBV9 and TRBJ1-3; perhaps TRBD1 as D (6 bases). CDR1 is SGDLS, CDR2 YYNGEE, per germline. This CDR3 is 16 amino acids long. V was clipped by 3 bases and J by 5 bases, with 18 bases between them. The CDR3 reads CASSGRTGSPRNTIYF. The CDR3 nucleotides are TGTGCCAGCAGCGGTCGTACAGGGTCCCCCCGAAACACCATATATTTT.

The CDR3: CATRQDREGNSPLHF. The CDR3 bases are TGTGCCACTCGACAGGACAGGGAGGGAAATTCACCCCTCCACTTT. The chain carries TRBV19 and TRBJ1-6; 8 bases are shared with TRBD1. The germline V gene has CDR1 LNHDA and CDR2 SQIVND (reference sequence). Trimming at V came to 10 bases and at J to 7 bases, leaving 12 bases not matched to a gene. The CDR3 runs 15 residues.

The V and J genes are TRBV13 and TRBJ2-4; 9 positions match TRBD2. This CDR3 contains 18 residues. Trimming at V came to 4 bases and at J to 5 bases, leaving 15 bases not matched to a gene. CDR1 and CDR2 (germline): PRHDT, FYEKMQ (reference sequence). DNA of the CDR3: TGTGCCAGCAGCTCCTTTGACTCGCGGGAGGGGAGGCAAAACATTCAGTACTTC. Translated: CASSSFDSREGRQNIQYF.

The chain uses TRBV5-1 and TRBJ2-1; 7 positions match TRBD2. V shed 7 bases and J 5 bases; nucleotides not matched to a gene: 12. Germline V CDR1 and CDR2: SGHRS, YFSETQ. The CDR3 has 15 residues. The CDR3 DNA is TGCGCCAGCGGATCGCTCCCGGGACTAAACAATGAGCAGTTCTTC. It codes for CASGSLPGLNNEQFF.

This clone was recorded only once. The rearrangement joins TRBV9 to TRBJ2-7, with TRBD2 matching 7 bases. Germline-derived CDR1 and CDR2 are SGDLS and YYNGEE. With V trimmed by 4 bases and J by 9 bases, 10 bases remained unmatched. The CDR3 runs to 13 residues. CDR3 amino acids: CASSTPGGEGQYF. CDR3 in DNA: TGTGCCAGCAGCACCCCTGGGGGGGAGGGGCAGTACTTC.

The chain employs TRBV5-1 and TRBJ1-1, with 7 bases aligning to TRBD1. J lost 7 bases, V lost 1 base, and 7 bases had no gene match. This CDR3 spans 14 amino acids. Germline V lookup: CDR1 SGHRS, CDR2 YFSETQ. In nucleotides, the CDR3 is TGCGCCAGCAGCTTGACAGGGGCCGCTGTTGAAGCTTTCTTT. Translating gives CASSLTGAAVEAFF.

This chain joins TRBV7-9 and TRBJ1-1; maybe TRBD1 (5 bases). CDR1 SEHNR and CDR2 FQNEAQ come from the germline V gene (reference sequence). Deletions cut 7 bases from V and 4 bases from J, with 10 bases between. The CDR3 has 12 amino acids. CDR3 loop: CASNLGGTEAFF. CDR3 coding DNA: TGTGCCAGCAATCTCGGGGGCACTGAAGCTTTCTTT. The full variable domain, in which reference TRBV7-9 and TRBJ1-1 provide the parts outside the CDR3, is DTGVSQNPRHKITKRGQNVTFRCDPISEHNRLYWYRQTLGQGPEFLTYFQNEAQLEKSRLLSDRFSAERPKGSFSTLEIQRTEQGDSAMYLCASNLGGTEAFFGQGTRLTVV.

This chain connects TRBV7-2 to TRBJ2-5, with 9 nucleotides matching TRBD2. CDR1 and CDR2 from the germline V gene are SGHTA and FQGNSA. The V gene end was trimmed by 3 bases and the J gene end by 3 bases; junction bases not matched to a gene: 14. This CDR3 has 18 amino acids. CDR3 protein: CASSFAPRRGGREETQYF. DNA of the CDR3: TGTGCCAGCAGCTTTGCCCCTCGGCGGGGGGGCCGCGAAGAGACCCAGTACTTC.

The chain recombines TRBV7-2 with TRBJ2-3; D uncertain. The CDR3 has 15 residues. The V end lost 7 bases, the J end lost 2 bases, and 16 bases lay between the germline ends. CDR1 is SGHTA, CDR2 FQGNSA, per germline. CDR3 loop: CASIRSTDITDTQYF. In nucleotides, the CDR3 is TGTGCCAGCATCCGAAGCACAGATATCACAGATACGCAGTATTTT.

This clone was detected only a few times. The chain links TRBV5-4 to TRBJ2-5, with 7 bases lining up with TRBD2. V lost 0 bases to trimming and J lost 2 bases; unmatched junction nucleotides: 1. The CDR3 has 14 residues. CDR1 SGHNT and CDR2 YYREEE come from the germline V gene (reference sequence). CDR3 nucleotides: TGTGCCAGCAGCTTGGGACTAGCTCAAGAGACCCAGTACTTC. Translating it yields CASSLGLAQETQYF.

This chain uses TRBV19 with TRBJ2-1; 7 positions match TRBD1. V was clipped by 4 bases and J by 6 bases; unmatched bases: 6. The CDR3 has 14 amino acids. Germline V gives CDR1 LNHDA, CDR2 SQIVND (reference sequence). This CDR3 is CASSRSQGFNEQFF. The CDR3 region has the DNA TGTGCCAGTAGTAGGTCACAGGGGTTCAATGAGCAGTTCTTC.

This chain joins TRBV7-3 and TRBJ2-3; D gene unclear. This CDR3 has 15 residues. Trimming pared 4 bases from V and 4 bases from J, leaving 15 bases between. CDR1 is SGHTA and CDR2 is FQGTGA in the germline V gene. This chain's CDR3 is CASSSTSRFSDTQYF. Here the CDR3 DNA reads TGTGCCAGCAGCTCCACGTCGAGGTTCTCAGATACGCAGTATTTT.

The J gene is TRBJ2-7, the V gene TRBV4-3; weak D call: TRBD2 (6 bases). This CDR3 has 15 amino acids. The germline V gene encodes CDR1 LGHNA and CDR2 YSLEER. Trimming took 1 base from V and 2 from J, leaving 12 bases between them. CDR3: CASSQGRRAAYEQYF. The CDR3 DNA sequence: TGCGCCAGCAGCCAAGGTAGGAGGGCAGCCTACGAGCAGTACTTC.

The J gene is TRBJ2-5, the V gene TRBV4-3, with 7 positions matching TRBD2. The V gene end was trimmed by 0 bases and the J gene end by 4 bases; junction bases not matched to a gene: 2. The V gene's germline CDR1 is LGHNA and CDR2 YSLEER. This CDR3 is 14 amino acids long. In DNA form, the CDR3 reads TGCGCCAGCAGCCAAGATCGCGGGGGAGAGACCCAGTACTTC. This translates into CASSQDRGGETQYF.

This chain joins TRBV29-1 and TRBJ2-2, with a possible D match to TRBD1 (5 bases). This CDR3 is built from 14 residues. Germline values: CDR1 SQVTM, CDR2 ANQGSEA. Deletions cut 7 bases from V and 0 bases from J, with 12 bases between. DNA of the CDR3: TGCAGCGGTCAGACAGACGCGAACACCGGGGAGCTGTTTTTT. Residues: CSGQTDANTGELFF.

The V gene is TRBV6-1, the J gene TRBJ2-7; D possibly corresponds to TRBD1 (5 bases). The V end was cut by 5 bases, the J end by 0 bases, with 14 bases between. CDR1 MNHNS and CDR2 SASEGT come from the germline V gene. The CDR3 loop spans 15 amino acids. CDR3 DNA sequence: TGTGCCAGCAGTACTTCAGGGCCAAGCTCCTACGAGCAGTACTTC. Its protein is CASSTSGPSSYEQYF.

This clone occurred a few times. The chain links TRBV6-5 to TRBJ1-1; no firm D call. V was trimmed by 5 bases and J by 2 bases, leaving 6 bases between them. CDR3 length: 12 amino acids. Germline V CDR1 and CDR2: MNHEY, SVGAGI. CDR3 in amino acids: CASSPKNTEAFF. CDR3 coding DNA: TGTGCCAGCAGTCCTAAAAACACTGAAGCTTTCTTT.

This clone is labeled as large. This chain connects TRBV7-2 to TRBJ1-2; 8 nucleotides line up with TRBD1. V lost 5 bases to trimming and J lost 1 base; unmatched junction nucleotides: 6. The CDR3 has 15 amino acids. Germline V gives CDR1 SGHTA, CDR2 FQGNSA. Here the CDR3 DNA reads TGTGCCAGCAGCGCCGCAGGGGGCCTTAACTATGGCTACACCTTC. Translating gives CASSAAGGLNYGYTF.

V gene TRBV28 combines with J gene TRBJ1-3, with D perhaps TRBD1 (6 bases). V lost 6 bases and J lost 4, with 13 bases in between. Per the germline V gene, CDR1 is MDHEN and CDR2 is SYDVKM. The CDR3 totals 14 residues. The CDR3: CASRPGDLGNTIYF. Written as DNA, the CDR3 is TGTGCCAGCAGACCAGGGGACCTCGGAAACACCATATATTTT.

V usage is TRBV30 and J usage is TRBJ2-3; 9 bases match TRBD1. The trim removed 2 bases at V and 0 bases at J, leaving 9 bases unmatched. CDR3 length: 17 residues. The germline V gene has CDR1 GTSNPN and CDR2 SVGIG (reference sequence). CDR3 in amino acids: CAWSSTTGTGSTDTQYF. The CDR3 DNA sequence: TGTGCCTGGAGTTCCACAACCGGGACAGGGAGCACAGATACGCAGTATTTT.

J is TRBJ1-1 and V is TRBV18, with TRBD1 matching over 11 bases. The CDR3 consists of 14 residues. V lost 6 bases, J lost 3 bases, and 3 bases stayed unmatched. Germline CDR1 reads KGHSH; CDR2 reads LQKENI. The DNA for the CDR3 is TGTGCCAGCTCTGCGGGACAGGGGGACACTGAAGCTTTCTTT. Translating it yields CASSAGQGDTEAFF.

The chain couples TRBV28 to TRBJ2-5, with 7 bases that match TRBD1. With 5 bases clipped from V and 3 bases from J, the junction kept 6 bases outside the gene matches. This CDR3 comprises 14 residues. Germline V gene data show CDR1 as MDHEN and CDR2 as SYDVKM. CDR3 coding DNA: TGTGCCAGCAGTCAAACACAGGGGAAAGAGACCCAGTACTTC. Its protein product is CASSQTQGKETQYF.